The clone carrying this T cell receptor (beta chain) was detected many times. V lost 1 base, J lost 4 bases, and 14 bases lay in between. The CDR3 runs 14 residues. Looked up from germline, CDR1 is DFQATT and CDR2 is SNEGSKA (reference sequence). The data originate from a study of identical twins. Template switching added a universal primer site; cDNA carried unique molecular identifiers. TCRdb used MiXCR to reprocess the 5' RACE reads, holding one entry per CDR3 protein. The sample lists approximately 600,000 distinct CDR3 sequences, about 7.6% occurring once. This sample was also put to use in a study of yellow fever vaccine responses in identical twins.

The rearrangement uses TRBV20-1 and TRBJ2-7; unclear D gene. Material for sequencing was PBMCs. This sequence was found in a woman younger than 30 in good health. The CDR3 DNA reads TGCAGTGCTAGAGGAGAACAGTACGATTACGAGCAGTACTTC. This translates into CSARGEQYDYEQYF.